This T cell receptor (beta chain) came from a study of cytomegalovirus exposure and HLA in healthy donors. The CDR3 is 17 amino acids. With V trimmed by 1 base and J by 0 bases, 3 bases remained unmatched. The germline gives CDR1 SEHNR, CDR2 FQNEAQ (reference sequence). The PCR ran on 60 Vbeta and 13 Jbeta primers. Sequencing was performed with immunoSEQ multiplex PCR; in TCRdb, only in-frame clones are kept and a portion is missing. The sample shows 120,000 to 150,000 clones, roughly 90% of them seen only once. The rearrangement uses TRBV7-9 and TRBJ1-2; TRBD1 agrees at 12 bases. Source material: PBMCs. This sequence was found in a woman aged 35 to 49 in good health and CMV-seronegative. The CDR3 region is CASSLEGTGGANYGYTF. The DNA of the CDR3 is TGTGCCAGCAGCTTAGAGGGGACAGGGGGCGCTAACTATGGCTACACCTTC. The entire variable domain, with the rest obtained from reference TRBV7-9 and TRBJ1-2, is as follows: DTGVSQNPRHKITKRGQNVTFRCDPISEHNRLYWYRQTLGQGPEFLTYFQNEAQLEKSRLLSDRFSAERPKGSFSTLEIQRTEQGDSAMYLCASSLEGTGGANYGYTFGSGTRLTVV.